Listed below are T cell receptor beta chains from one sample, sequenced in a study of blood T cell repertoires in COVID-19. Only in-frame clones appear in the TCRdb table, and some are missing; sequencing was by immunoSEQ multiplex PCR. The table includes 30,000 to 40,000 clones, 80% to 90% detected once. Input material: peripheral blood. These receptor sequences come from a woman older than 75 with active or convalescent COVID-19. The CDR3 runs from the conserved cysteine through the conserved F or W. Fields, in order: clone size, V gene, D gene, J gene, CDR3 DNA, CDR3 protein. The D gene is left open where the match is weak. Part of the rows lack a size; the others show once, few, many or a class for expanded clones.

NA	TRBV7-9	NA	TRBJ2-7	TGTGCCAGCAACTTAGGGTCGACTTACGAGCAGTACTTC	CASNLGSTYEQYF
NA	TRBV5-5	NA	TRBJ1-2	TGTGCCAGCACGATAGGACTGGGCAACTATGGCTACACCTTC	CASTIGLGNYGYTF
NA	TRBV11-3	TRBD2	TRBJ2-7	TGTGCCAGCAGCTTTAGCGGGACTTCCTACGAGCAGTACTTC	CASSFSGTSYEQYF
once	TRBV2	NA	TRBJ2-5	TGTGCCAGCAGTGAGGACAACCCTGGGGAGACCCAGTACTTC	CASSEDNPGETQYF
NA	TRBV6-6	TRBD2	TRBJ2-2	TGTGCCAGCAGTCCCATCCTAGCGGGAGGAACCGGGGAGCTGTTTTTT	CASSPILAGGTGELFF
NA	TRBV6-5	TRBD2	TRBJ2-5	TGTGCCAGCAGAACCGGGCCGGGAGGAGAGACCCAGTACTTC	CASRTGPGGETQYF
NA	TRBV7-9	NA	TRBJ1-4	TGTGCCAGCAGCTTAGGGCAGACAAATGAAAAACTGTTTTTT	CASSLGQTNEKLFF
NA	TRBV7-2	NA	TRBJ2-7	TGTGCCAGCAGCTTAGCCACGGGAACGGTCGGGCCGGGTAAGCAGTACTTC	CASSLATGTVGPGKQYF
few	TRBV9	NA	TRBJ2-7	TGTGCCAGCAGCGTCTGGGACAACTCCTACGAGCAGTACTTC	CASSVWDNSYEQYF
NA	TRBV7-3	TRBD1	TRBJ2-6	TGTGCCAGCAGCACTGGGACAGGGGGCTCTGGGGCCAACGTCCTGACTTTC	CASSTGTGGSGANVLTF
NA	TRBV6-1	TRBD1	TRBJ1-5	TGTGCCAGCAGTGAATCAGGGGGGAGTCAGCCCCAGCATTTT	CASSESGGSQPQHF
few	TRBV2	TRBD1	TRBJ1-1	TGTGCCAGCAGGGGGGACGGGACAGCAAATGTTGAAGCTTTCTTT	CASRGDGTANVEAFF
NA	TRBV19	NA	TRBJ1-5	TGTGCCAGTAGTATAGGGGGAGGTGGGAGGGAGCCCCAGCATTTT	CASSIGGGGREPQHF
NA	TRBV5-1	TRBD2	TRBJ2-1	TGCGCCAGCAGCTTAGGACTAGCGGGAAACTCCTACAATGAGCAGTTCTTC	CASSLGLAGNSYNEQFF
NA	TRBV24-1	NA	TRBJ1-5	TGTGCCACCAGTGATTTGTTAGCGTGGGATACCCAGCATTTT	CATSDLLAWDTQHF
NA	TRBV15	TRBD1	TRBJ1-2	TGTGCCACCAGGGACAGGTACTATGGCTACACCTTC	CATRDRYYGYTF
NA	TRBV24-1	TRBD2	TRBJ2-3	TGTGCCACCAGTGACCCTATTGGCGGGAGGGCTTCAGATACGCAGTATTTT	CATSDPIGGRASDTQYF
NA	TRBV2	NA	TRBJ1-5	TGTGCCAGCAGTGGACAGGACAATCAGCCCCAGCATTTT	CASSGQDNQPQHF
NA	TRBV18	NA	TRBJ2-7	TGTGCCAGCTCACCACCATACAGGTTCTACGAGCAGTACTTC	CASSPPYRFYEQYF
NA	TRBV27	TRBD1	TRBJ1-2	TGTGCCAGCAGTCCATACTCACAGGGGGCGAATGGCTACACCTTC	CASSPYSQGANGYTF
once	TRBV4-2	NA	TRBJ2-4	TGTGCCAGCAGCCCGAACCGGTTATGGGCCAAAAACATTCAGTACTTC	CASSPNRLWAKNIQYF
NA	TRBV19	TRBD1	TRBJ1-5	TGTGCCAGTACTGGGACAGATAGAAGAAGCAATCAGCCCCAGCATTTT	CASTGTDRRSNQPQHF
NA	TRBV19	NA	TRBJ1-2	TGTGCCAGTAGAGTTGCCGGAGTCTATGGCTACACCTTC	CASRVAGVYGYTF
NA	TRBV15	TRBD1	TRBJ2-7	TGTGCCACCAGCGGCCGGTCGGGACAGATATTTGAAGAGCAGTACTTC	CATSGRSGQIFEEQYF
NA	TRBV25-1	NA	TRBJ2-1	TGTGCCAGCAGCCAACTCACAGGGTTAAGTTCCTACAATGAGCAGTTCTTC	CASSQLTGLSSYNEQFF
NA	TRBV14	NA	TRBJ2-7	TGTGCCAGCAGCCAAGATAACGGCGAGCAGTACTTC	CASSQDNGEQYF
few	TRBV5-1	NA	TRBJ2-3	TGCGCCAGCAGCTTGCAACCCGGACAGAGCACAGATACGCAGTATTTT	CASSLQPGQSTDTQYF
once	TRBV6-1	TRBD2	TRBJ2-4	TGTGCCAGCAGTGAAGGTTCCGGGGGGGGACTAGCCAAAAACATTCAGTACTTC	CASSEGSGGGLAKNIQYF
NA	TRBV5-1	NA	TRBJ1-2	TGCGCCAGCAGCCGCGGGGAAATTGAAGATGGCTACACCTTC	CASSRGEIEDGYTF
NA	TRBV18	TRBD2	TRBJ2-1	TGTGCCAGCTCCCGGAGTAGCGGGGGGGCCAATGAGCAGTTCTTC	CASSRSSGGANEQFF
NA	TRBV19	TRBD2	TRBJ2-7	TGTGCCAGTAGTATATCCGGGACTAGGGGCTCTTTCGAGCAGTACTTC	CASSISGTRGSFEQYF
NA	TRBV7-9	TRBD2	TRBJ2-3	TGTGCCAGCAGCGCGGGACTAGCGGGGGGTGACACAGATACGCAGTATTTT	CASSAGLAGGDTDTQYF
NA	TRBV20-1	NA	TRBJ2-1	TGCAGTGCTCGTGGCGGGTCTCTATCCTACAATGAGCAGTTCTTC	CSARGGSLSYNEQFF
few	TRBV7-8	TRBD2	TRBJ2-5	TGTGCCAGCAGCTTCCGGGGGGGCCTTGAGACCCAGTACTTC	CASSFRGGLETQYF
NA	TRBV18	NA	TRBJ2-7	TGTGCCAGCTCACCAGGGAGTCGCGAGCAGTACTTC	CASSPGSREQYF
few	TRBV7-9	TRBD2	TRBJ2-2	TGTGCCAGCAGCCACACACTAGCGGGAGTGGACACCGGGGAGCTGTTTTTT	CASSHTLAGVDTGELFF
NA	TRBV7-2	NA	TRBJ1-1	TGTGCCAGCAGCTTAACAGACACTGAAGCTTTCTTT	CASSLTDTEAFF
NA	TRBV5-1	NA	TRBJ2-7	TGCGCCAGCAGCTTGTTAACAGGGAGCGCCTACGAGCAGTACTTC	CASSLLTGSAYEQYF
NA	TRBV5-1	TRBD1	TRBJ1-1	TGCGCCAGCAGCTTGGGGGACAGGAACACTGAAGCTTTCTTT	CASSLGDRNTEAFF
NA	TRBV21-1	NA	TRBJ2-3	TGTGCCACCCTCCTAGCGGGAGTATCGGATACGCAGTATTTT	CATLLAGVSDTQYF
NA	TRBV7-2	TRBD2	TRBJ2-5	TGTGCCAGCAGCTTAGCTAGCGGGTATGAGACCCAGTACTTC	CASSLASGYETQYF
NA	TRBV12-3/TRBV12-4	TRBD2	TRBJ2-1	TGTGCCAGCAGTTTATGGGGGGGTGAGCAGTTCTTC	CASSLWGGEQFF
few	TRBV27	NA	TRBJ2-7	TGTGCCAGCAGTTTCTCCACTAGCAACGAGCAGTACTTC	CASSFSTSNEQYF
NA	TRBV28	TRBD1	TRBJ2-7	TGTGCGACCCAGGGGGAAGAGCAGTACTTC	CATQGEEQYF
NA	TRBV5-1	TRBD1	TRBJ1-1	TGCGCCAGCAGCGCAACATCAGGGGGCACTGAAGCTTTCTTT	CASSATSGGTEAFF